The 18 T cell receptor beta chains below were found in one sample sequenced in a study of blood T cell repertoires in COVID-19. Clones were read by immunoSEQ multiplex PCR, and TCRdb kept only the in-frame ones, dropping some. This sample has tens of thousands of clones; around 87% occur once, and the top ten carry around 3.9%. The sequencing input was peripheral blood. Receptors were obtained from a man between 65 and 85 years old with active COVID-19.

The chain couples TRBV29-1 to TRBJ2-3; D gene unclear. CDR1 is SQVTM and CDR2 is ANQGSEA in the germline V gene. V lost 3 bases, J lost 3 bases, and 4 bases lay in between. CDR3 size: 11 residues. This chain's CDR3 is CSVDRTDTQYF. The CDR3, as DNA: TGCAGCGTTGACAGAACAGATACGCAGTATTTT.

This chain uses TRBV11-2 with TRBJ1-1; D might be TRBD1 (5 bases). CDR1 is SGHAT and CDR2 is FQNNGV in the germline V gene. The length of the CDR3 is 15 residues. Between the trimmed V and J ends, which lost 1 base and 0 bases, there was a span of 9 bases. CDR3 amino acids: CASSLGGVMNTEAFF. CDR3 in DNA: TGTGCCAGCAGCTTAGGGGGGGTGATGAACACTGAAGCTTTCTTT.

This chain links TRBV7-8 with TRBJ1-5, with 9 nucleotides matching TRBD1. The germline V gene has CDR1 SGHVS and CDR2 FQNEAQ. V shed 5 bases, J shed 2 bases, and the junction held 7 bases outside the gene matches. This CDR3 has 16 amino acids. CDR3 loop: CASSRQGVGGNQPQHF. The CDR3 DNA follows: TGTGCCAGCAGCCGACAGGGGGTTGGTGGCAATCAGCCCCAGCATTTT.

The V call is TRBV9, the J call TRBJ2-3; the match to TRBD2 covers 8 bases. The CDR3 runs 17 residues. Looked up from germline, CDR1 is SGDLS and CDR2 is YYNGEE. The V gene end was trimmed by 0 bases and the J gene end by 8 bases; junction bases not matched to a gene: 14. CDR3 amino acids: CASSVVPSGPDPGTQYF. The CDR3 DNA reads as TGTGCCAGCAGCGTAGTCCCTAGCGGGCCAGACCCAGGTACGCAGTATTTT.

The chain is built from TRBV11-2 and TRBJ2-1; 7 bases align to TRBD2. This CDR3 has 16 amino acids. The V gene end was trimmed by 1 base and the J gene end by 0 bases; junction bases not matched to a gene: 3. The V gene's germline CDR1 is SGHAT and CDR2 FQNNGV. The DNA for the CDR3 is TGTGCCAGCAGCTTAGCGGGGGGAAGCTCCTACAATGAGCAGTTCTTC. It is translated as CASSLAGGSSYNEQFF.

The chain carries TRBV19 and TRBJ1-1, with D uncertain. Trimming left V 3 bases short and J 1 base short, with 9 bases between. Germline V gives CDR1 LNHDA, CDR2 SQIVND (reference sequence). The CDR3 consists of 14 residues. The CDR3 spells CASSIPPRNTEAFF. The CDR3 DNA sequence: TGTGCCAGTAGTATCCCCCCGCGGAACACTGAAGCTTTCTTT.

The J gene is TRBJ1-1, the V gene TRBV18, with D perhaps TRBD1 (6 bases). Trimming removed 8 bases from V and 6 bases from J, with 16 bases in between. The CDR3 is 13 amino acids. Germline V lookup: CDR1 KGHSH, CDR2 LQKENI. CDR3 in amino acids: CASEGGAVPEAFF. The CDR3 DNA follows: TGTGCCAGCGAGGGGGGGGCCGTCCCTGAAGCTTTCTTT.

The chain carries TRBV21-1 and TRBJ2-7; no DNA check was done on the table's D call, TRBD1. TRBV21-1 is annotated as a pseudogene. The CDR3 has 14 amino acids. The CDR3 nucleotides read TGTGCCAGCAGCGGGCGGCCAGGGGGCTACGAGCAGTACTTC. Protein product: CASSGRPGGYEQYF.

The genes are TRBV19 and TRBJ1-3; maybe TRBD1 (6 bases). Germline CDR1 LNHDA, CDR2 SQIVND (reference sequence). V gave up 5 bases and J gave up 7 bases, with 15 bases separating them. The CDR3 loop spans 14 amino acids. Written as DNA, the CDR3 is TGTGCCAGTAGTCCCCAGGGGTTTCGGAACACCATATATTTT. It specifies CASSPQGFRNTIYF.

The rearrangement joins TRBV14 to TRBJ2-1; 11 bases align to TRBD2. The V and J ends lost 1 base and 2 bases, in that order; junction bases with no gene match: 4. The CDR3 contains 17 residues. Germline V gives CDR1 SGHDN, CDR2 FVKESK. CDR3 in amino acids: CASSQAPTSGAYNEQFF. CDR3 bases: TGTGCCAGCAGCCAAGCCCCGACTAGCGGGGCCTACAATGAGCAGTTCTTC. The full variable domain, its missing parts supplied by reference TRBV14 and TRBJ2-1, is EAGVTQFPSHSVIEKGQTVTLRCDPISGHDNLYWYRRVMGKEIKFLLHFVKESKQDESGMPNNRFLAERTGGTYSTLKVQPAELEDSGVYFCASSQAPTSGAYNEQFFGPGTRLTVL.

The chain uses TRBV6-5 and TRBJ2-5; the D gene is possibly TRBD2 (6 bases). Germline values: CDR1 MNHEY, CDR2 SVGAGI. The CDR3 has 14 residues. Trimming cost V 7 bases and J 0 bases, with 12 bases left between them. CDR3 DNA: TGTGCCAGCAAAATCGGACTACACCAAGAGACCCAGTACTTC. Encoded protein: CASKIGLHQETQYF.

J is TRBJ2-2 and V is TRBV7-6, with TRBD2 matching 9 bases. CDR1 is SGHVS and CDR2 is FNYEAQ in the germline V gene. V gave up 5 bases and J gave up 5 bases; unmatched junction bases: 9. The CDR3 sequence is 16 residues long. CDR3: CASSPHLAGMTGELFF. The CDR3 bases are TGTGCCAGCAGCCCACACCTAGCGGGAATGACCGGGGAGCTGTTTTTT.

The V gene is TRBV4-1, the J gene TRBJ2-3, with 7 positions matching TRBD2. The CDR3 runs 15 residues. Trimming cost V 0 bases and J 7 bases; bases outside gene matches: 7. Germline V gene lookup returns CDR1 MGHRA and CDR2 YSYEKL. For the CDR3, the DNA is TGCGCCAGCAGCCAAGAGGGGGACGGGAGGTATACGCAGTATTTT. As protein: CASSQEGDGRYTQYF.

The chain has TRBV7-2 and TRBJ2-7; 8 bases are shared with TRBD2. Trimming took 1 base from V and 3 from J; bases not matched to a gene: 2. This CDR3 comprises 14 residues. Per the germline V gene, CDR1 is SGHTA and CDR2 is FQGNSA. The CDR3 here is CASSLEAGDYEQYF. The CDR3 coding sequence is TGTGCCAGCAGCTTAGAAGCGGGAGACTACGAGCAGTACTTC.

This clone showed up just a few times. This chain joins TRBV5-4 and TRBJ2-3; the match to TRBD2 covers 8 bases. The germline V gene encodes CDR1 SGHNT and CDR2 YYREEE (reference sequence). The V segment lost 4 bases and the J segment 12 bases; nucleotides outside the gene matches: 22. This CDR3 has 17 residues. CDR3 nucleotide sequence: TGTGCCAGCAGCCCCGCGGGAGGCAGGGGCTGGGGTAGGGTTCAGTATTTT. The encoded protein is CASSPAGGRGWGRVQYF.

The V call is TRBV5-1, the J call TRBJ2-7; 8 bases fit TRBD2. There are 14 residues in the CDR3. Trimming at V came to 0 bases and at J to 5 bases, leaving 4 bases not matched to a gene. In germline, CDR1 is SGHRS, CDR2 YFSETQ. The CDR3 bases are TGCGCCAGCAGCTTGGAAGCGGGAGAGGACGAGCAGTACTTC. Its translation: CASSLEAGEDEQYF.

The V call is TRBV2, the J call TRBJ2-3; perhaps TRBD2 as D (6 bases). In germline, CDR1 is SNHLY, CDR2 FYNNEI. The CDR3 has 16 residues. V was shortened by 0 bases and J by 1 base, with 11 bases between the two germline ends. This chain's CDR3 is CASSEALWGGTDTQYF. DNA for the CDR3: TGTGCCAGCAGTGAAGCGCTTTGGGGGGGCACAGATACGCAGTATTTT.

The J gene is TRBJ2-1, the V gene TRBV3-1 (or the pseudogene TRBV3-2), with a tentative D call TRBD2 (6 bases). This CDR3 has 12 amino acids. Germline CDR1 is LGHDT and CDR2 is YNNKEL (reference sequence). V was cut by 7 bases and J by 6 bases, with 10 bases left in between. CDR3 nucleotide sequence: TGTGCCAGCACCCCCGGGGGCAATGAGCAGTTCTTC. Its protein product is CASTPGGNEQFF.